The clone carrying this TCR beta chain was recorded a few times. In the authors' methods: From reference gene primer amplification, estimates of nucleated cell counts were derived. Repertoires were generated with immunoSEQ multiplex PCR, while TCRdb's copy carries only in-frame clones and drops some. D and trimming come from the DNA, and the V and J calls and clone size come from that table. The sample includes roughly 70,000 clones, 70% to 90% seen only once; the top ten take under 6.5%. This sample stems from a study of blood T cell repertoires in COVID-19. The sequencing input was peripheral blood. This TCR was sampled from a man aged 80 or over with COVID-19, enrolled during active disease.

The CDR3 region is CATSSGANTEAFF. The CDR3 nucleotides read TGTGCCACCAGCAGTGGGGCGAACACTGAAGCTTTCTTT. This sequence joins TRBV15 and TRBJ1-1, with D tentatively TRBD1 (5 bases). The germline CDR1 and CDR2 sequences are LNHNV and YYDKDF (reference sequence). The ends were cut back, 3 bases at V and 1 base at J, with 6 bases in the middle. This CDR3 comprises 13 residues.